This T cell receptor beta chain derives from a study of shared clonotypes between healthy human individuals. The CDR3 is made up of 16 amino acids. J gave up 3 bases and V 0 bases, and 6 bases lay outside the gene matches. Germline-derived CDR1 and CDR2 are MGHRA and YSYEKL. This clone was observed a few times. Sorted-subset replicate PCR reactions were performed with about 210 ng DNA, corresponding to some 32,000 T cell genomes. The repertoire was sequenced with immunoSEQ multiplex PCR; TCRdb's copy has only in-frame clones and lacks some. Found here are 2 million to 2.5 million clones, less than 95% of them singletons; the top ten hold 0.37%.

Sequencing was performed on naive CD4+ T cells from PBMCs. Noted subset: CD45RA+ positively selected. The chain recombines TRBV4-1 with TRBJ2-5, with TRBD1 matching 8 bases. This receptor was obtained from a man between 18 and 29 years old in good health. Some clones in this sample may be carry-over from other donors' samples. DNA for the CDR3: TGCGCCAGCAGCCAAGATTCGGCAGGGGGCGAAGAGACCCAGTACTTC. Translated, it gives CASSQDSAGGEETQYF.